This TCR beta chain was documented in a study of T cell responses to AZD1222 COVID-19 vaccine. General observations from the study: With dominance at 160-218 and 743-854, vaccine-associated CD4 TCRs spanned spike.

In the case of this clone: As yet, its antigen is unknown.

The germline CDR1 and CDR2 sequences are MGHDK and SYGVNS. V dropped 1 base and J dropped 4; count of bases not matched to a gene: 2. The CDR3 runs to 15 residues. The assay was immunoSEQ multiplex PCR, and TCRdb's table has in-frame clones only and misses some. Seen here are some 150,000 clones, roughly nine tenths observed once, and the top ten hold under 2%. V gene TRBV25-1 combines with J gene TRBJ1-5; 9 bases are shared with TRBD1. The sample was peripheral blood, taken 28 days after the second AZD1222 dose. This receptor was obtained from an adult who received the AZD1222 COVID-19 vaccine. The CDR3 nucleotides are TGTGCCAGCAGTGAATCCGGGACAGGGAATCAGCCCCAGCATTTT. This codes for CASSESGTGNQPQHF.